A selection of T cell receptor beta chains follows, all from one sample in a study of neoadjuvant anti-PD-1 for oral cavity cancer. Sequenced by immunoSEQ multiplex PCR; TCRdb stores in-frame clones only, minus some. The sample records about 68,000 clones, roughly 84% being singletons. Sequenced material: PBMCs, taken after nivolumab (anti-PD-1) treatment. These receptors were obtained from a person aged 35-79 years with oral cavity squamous cell carcinoma. CDR3s include the opening cysteine and the closing phenylalanine or tryptophan. The D gene is left open where the match is weak. Part of the rows lack a size; the others show once, few, many or a class for expanded clones.

clone size,J gene,V gene,D gene,CDR3 DNA,CDR3 protein
NA,TRBJ2-7,TRBV7-7,NA,TGTGCTAGCAGCTTAGGGAGATGGGACGAGCAGTACTTC,CASSLGRWDEQYF
NA,TRBJ2-6,TRBV19,NA,TGTGCCAGTAGTCCGGCGGGACGCTCTGGGGCCAACGTCCTGACTTTC,CASSPAGRSGANVLTF
NA,TRBJ2-1,TRBV9,NA,TGTGCCAGCAGCGTAGACCCCCTATCATACAATGAGCAGTTCTTC,CASSVDPLSYNEQFF
NA,TRBJ2-7,TRBV6-6,NA,TGTGCCAGCAGGGAATCAGGGGTGGCTACCGAGCAGTACTTC,CASRESGVATEQYF
NA,TRBJ2-2,TRBV6-6,TRBD1,TGTGCCAGCAGGGCCGGGACAGATAACACCGGGGAGCTGTTTTTT,CASRAGTDNTGELFF
NA,TRBJ2-7,TRBV11-2,NA,TGTGCCAGCAGCTTAGCCCAGGGCACCTACGAGCAGTACTTC,CASSLAQGTYEQYF
few,TRBJ2-7,TRBV18,NA,TGTGCCAGCTCATTCGACTACGAGCAGTACTTC,CASSFDYEQYF
NA,TRBJ1-1,TRBV5-6,NA,TGTGCCAGCAGCTTGAGGGCAGGGTTGGGAAACACTGAAGCTTTCTTT,CASSLRAGLGNTEAFF
NA,TRBJ1-1,TRBV4-1,NA,TGCGCCAGCAGCCAAGAGGGGGGGACAATAAGCGGAACTGAAGCTTTCTTT,CASSQEGGTISGTEAFF
NA,TRBJ1-5,TRBV6-1,NA,TGTGCCAGCAGTGAAAGACACCCTAGCCCCAATCAGCCCCAGCATTTT,CASSERHPSPNQPQHF
NA,TRBJ2-1,TRBV4-1,TRBD2,TGCGCCAGCAGCCGGGACGGGACTAGCGGGAGGGCCCGGTCCTACAATGAGCAGTTCTTC,CASSRDGTSGRARSYNEQFF
NA,TRBJ2-2,TRBV27,NA,TGTGCCAGCAAATTTGGGGGGCTGAACACCGGGGAGCTGTTTTTT,CASKFGGLNTGELFF
NA,TRBJ2-1,TRBV15,TRBD2,TGTGCCACCAGCAGAGGGCGGGAGTTGTCCTACAATGAGCAGTTCTTC,CATSRGRELSYNEQFF
NA,TRBJ2-3,TRBV29-1,NA,TGCAGCGTTGAGACCGAAACGGACAAAGACACAGATACGCAGTATTTT,CSVETETDKDTDTQYF
NA,TRBJ1-1,TRBV6-1,NA,TGTGCCAGCAGTGAATCGTTGAACACTGAAGCTTTCTTT,CASSESLNTEAFF
NA,TRBJ2-1,TRBV5-8,TRBD2,TGTGCCAGCAGCTTGGACGCGGGAGGTTACAATGAGCAGTTCTTC,CASSLDAGGYNEQFF
NA,TRBJ1-4,TRBV30,TRBD1,TGTGCCTGGAGCCCCGGAGGGACAGCTAATGAAAAACTGTTTTTT,CAWSPGGTANEKLFF